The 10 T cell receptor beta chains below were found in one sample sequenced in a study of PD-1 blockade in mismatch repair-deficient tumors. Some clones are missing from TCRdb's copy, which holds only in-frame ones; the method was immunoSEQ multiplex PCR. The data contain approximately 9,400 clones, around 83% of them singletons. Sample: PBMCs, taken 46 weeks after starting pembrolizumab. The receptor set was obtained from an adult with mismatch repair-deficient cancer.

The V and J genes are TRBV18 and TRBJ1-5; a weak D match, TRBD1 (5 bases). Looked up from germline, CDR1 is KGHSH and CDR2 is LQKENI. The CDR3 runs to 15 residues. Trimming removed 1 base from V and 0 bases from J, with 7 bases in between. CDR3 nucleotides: TGTGCCAGCTCACCACAGGGGAATAGCAATCAGCCCCAGCATTTT. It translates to CASSPQGNSNQPQHF.

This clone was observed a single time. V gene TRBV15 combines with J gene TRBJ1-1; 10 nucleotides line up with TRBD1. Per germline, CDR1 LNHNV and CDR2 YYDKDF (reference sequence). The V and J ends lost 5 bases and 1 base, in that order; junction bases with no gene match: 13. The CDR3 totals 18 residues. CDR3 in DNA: TGTGCCACCAGCGGGACAGGGGCAGGGGGCCTTAGGAACACTGAAGCTTTCTTT. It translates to CATSGTGAGGLRNTEAFF.

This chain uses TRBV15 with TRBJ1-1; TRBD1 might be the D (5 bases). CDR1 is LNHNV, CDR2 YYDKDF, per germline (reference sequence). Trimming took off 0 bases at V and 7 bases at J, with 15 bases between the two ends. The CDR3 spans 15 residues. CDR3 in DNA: TGTGCCACCAGCAGAGATCGGCTACTAAGGGGTGAAGCTTTCTTT. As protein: CATSRDRLLRGEAFF. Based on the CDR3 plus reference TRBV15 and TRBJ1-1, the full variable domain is DAMVIQNPRYQVTQFGKPVTLSCSQTLNHNVMYWYQQKSSQAPKLLFHYYDKDFNNEADTPDNFQSRRPNTSFCFLDIRSPGLGDTAMYLCATSRDRLLRGEAFFGQGTRLTVV.

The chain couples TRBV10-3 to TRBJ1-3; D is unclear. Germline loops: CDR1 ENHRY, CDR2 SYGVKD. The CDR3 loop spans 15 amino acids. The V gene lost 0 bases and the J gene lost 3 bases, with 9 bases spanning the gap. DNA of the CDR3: TGTGCCATCAGTGAGTCGAGCGGCAGTGGAAACACCATATATTTT. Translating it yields CAISESSGSGNTIYF.

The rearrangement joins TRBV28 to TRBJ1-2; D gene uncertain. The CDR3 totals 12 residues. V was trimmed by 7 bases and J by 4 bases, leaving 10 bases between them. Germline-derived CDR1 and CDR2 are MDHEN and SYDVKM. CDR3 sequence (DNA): TGTGCCAGCACAGGATACAGCTATGGCTACACCTTC. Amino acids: CASTGYSYGYTF.

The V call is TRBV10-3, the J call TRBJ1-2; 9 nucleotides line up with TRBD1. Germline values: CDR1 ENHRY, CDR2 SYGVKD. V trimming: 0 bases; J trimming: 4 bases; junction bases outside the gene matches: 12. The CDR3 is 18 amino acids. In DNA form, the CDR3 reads TGTGCCATCAGTGAGTCGATGTCTCACAGGGGGCGAATCTATGGCTACACCTTC. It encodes CAISESMSHRGRIYGYTF.

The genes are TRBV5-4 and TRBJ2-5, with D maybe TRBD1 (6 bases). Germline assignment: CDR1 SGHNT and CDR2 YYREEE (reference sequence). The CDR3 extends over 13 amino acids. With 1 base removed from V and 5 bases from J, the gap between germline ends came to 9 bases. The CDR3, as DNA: TGTGCCAGCAGCTTGTTTGACAGGGAGACCCAGTACTTC. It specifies CASSLFDRETQYF.

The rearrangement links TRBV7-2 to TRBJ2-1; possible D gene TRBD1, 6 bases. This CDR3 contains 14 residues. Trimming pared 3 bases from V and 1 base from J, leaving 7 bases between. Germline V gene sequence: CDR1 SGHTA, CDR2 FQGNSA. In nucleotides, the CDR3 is TGTGCCAGCAGCTTTAGGGGGTCCTACAATGAGCAGTTCTTC. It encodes CASSFRGSYNEQFF.

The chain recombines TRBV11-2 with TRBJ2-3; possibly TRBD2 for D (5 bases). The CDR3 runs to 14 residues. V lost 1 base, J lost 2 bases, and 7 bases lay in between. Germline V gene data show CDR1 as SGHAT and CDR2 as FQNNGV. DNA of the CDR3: TGTGCCAGCAGCTTAGGACTAAACACAGATACGCAGTATTTT. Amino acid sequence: CASSLGLNTDTQYF.

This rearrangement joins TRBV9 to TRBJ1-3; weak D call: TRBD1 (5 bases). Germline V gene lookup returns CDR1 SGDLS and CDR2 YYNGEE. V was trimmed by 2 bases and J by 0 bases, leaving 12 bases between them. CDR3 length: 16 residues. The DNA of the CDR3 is TGTGCCAGCAGCGTTTCGGGGACTGCCTCTGGAAACACCATATATTTT. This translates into CASSVSGTASGNTIYF.